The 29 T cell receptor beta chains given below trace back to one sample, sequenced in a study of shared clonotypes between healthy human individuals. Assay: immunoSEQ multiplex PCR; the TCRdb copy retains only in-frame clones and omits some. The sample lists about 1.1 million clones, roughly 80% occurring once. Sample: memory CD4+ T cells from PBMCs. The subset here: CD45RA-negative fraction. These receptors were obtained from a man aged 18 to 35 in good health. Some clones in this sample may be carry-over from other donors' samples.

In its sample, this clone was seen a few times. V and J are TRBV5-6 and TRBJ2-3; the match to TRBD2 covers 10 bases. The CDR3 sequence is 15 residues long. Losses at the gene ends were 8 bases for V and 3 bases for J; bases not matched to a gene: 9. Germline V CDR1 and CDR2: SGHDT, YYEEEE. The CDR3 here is CASQGLARGTDTQYF. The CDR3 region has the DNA TGTGCCAGTCAGGGACTAGCGAGGGGGACAGATACGCAGTATTTT.

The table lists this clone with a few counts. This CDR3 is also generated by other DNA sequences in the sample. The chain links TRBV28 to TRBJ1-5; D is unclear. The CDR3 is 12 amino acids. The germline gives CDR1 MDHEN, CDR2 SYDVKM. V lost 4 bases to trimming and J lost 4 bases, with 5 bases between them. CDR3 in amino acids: CASSSQNQPQHF. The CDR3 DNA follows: TGTGCCAGCAGTTCACAGAATCAGCCCCAGCATTTT.

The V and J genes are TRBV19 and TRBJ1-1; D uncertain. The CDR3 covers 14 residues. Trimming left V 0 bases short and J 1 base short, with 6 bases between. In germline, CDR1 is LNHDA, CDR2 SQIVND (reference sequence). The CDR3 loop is CASSIERENTEAFF. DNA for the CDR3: TGTGCCAGTAGTATAGAAAGGGAGAACACTGAAGCTTTCTTT.

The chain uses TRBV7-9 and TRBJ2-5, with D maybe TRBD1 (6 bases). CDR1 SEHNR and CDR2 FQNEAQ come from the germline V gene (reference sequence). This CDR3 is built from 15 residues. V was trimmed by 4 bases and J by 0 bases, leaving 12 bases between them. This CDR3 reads CASSSGQPYQETQYF. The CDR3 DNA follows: TGTGCCAGCAGCTCCGGACAGCCGTACCAAGAGACCCAGTACTTC.

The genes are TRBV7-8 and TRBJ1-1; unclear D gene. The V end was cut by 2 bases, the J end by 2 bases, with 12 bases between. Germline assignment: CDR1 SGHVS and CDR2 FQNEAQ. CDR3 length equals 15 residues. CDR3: CASSLRSQYNTEAFF. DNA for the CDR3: TGTGCCAGCAGCTTACGTTCCCAATACAACACTGAAGCTTTCTTT.

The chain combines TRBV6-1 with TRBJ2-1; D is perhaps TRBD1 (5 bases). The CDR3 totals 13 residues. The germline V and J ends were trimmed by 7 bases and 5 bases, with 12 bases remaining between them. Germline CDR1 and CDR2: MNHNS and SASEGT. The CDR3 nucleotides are TGTGCCAGCAAACTGACAGCCCACAATGAGCAGTTCTTC. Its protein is CASKLTAHNEQFF.

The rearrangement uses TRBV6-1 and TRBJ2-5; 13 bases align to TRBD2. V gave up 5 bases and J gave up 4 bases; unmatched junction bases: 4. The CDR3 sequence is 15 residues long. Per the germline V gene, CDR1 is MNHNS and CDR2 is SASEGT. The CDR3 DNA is TGTGCCAGCAGTCAGAGGACTAGCGGGAGAGAGACCCAGTACTTC. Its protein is CASSQRTSGRETQYF.

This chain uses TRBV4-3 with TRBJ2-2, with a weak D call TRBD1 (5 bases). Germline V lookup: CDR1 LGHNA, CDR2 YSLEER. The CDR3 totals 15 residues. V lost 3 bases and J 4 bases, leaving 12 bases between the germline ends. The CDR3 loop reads CASSQGPRVTGELFF. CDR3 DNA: TGCGCCAGCAGCCAGGGGCCAAGGGTCACCGGGGAGCTGTTTTTT.

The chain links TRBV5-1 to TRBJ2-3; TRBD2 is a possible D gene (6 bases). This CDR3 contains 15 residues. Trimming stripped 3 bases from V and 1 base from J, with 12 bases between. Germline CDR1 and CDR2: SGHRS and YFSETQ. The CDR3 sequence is CASSYTSRRTDTQYF. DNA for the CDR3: TGCGCCAGCAGCTATACTAGCCGCCGCACAGATACGCAGTATTTT.

As DNA, the CDR3 is TGCGCCAGCAGCTTTTCGGGAGGGGGCACTGGAAACACCATATATTTT. Translating gives CASSFSGGGTGNTIYF. V and J are TRBV5-1 and TRBJ1-3; 7 bases are shared with TRBD1. CDR3 length: 16 amino acids. Trimming took 2 bases from V and 2 from J; bases not matched to a gene: 7. Germline V gene lookup returns CDR1 SGHRS and CDR2 YFSETQ.

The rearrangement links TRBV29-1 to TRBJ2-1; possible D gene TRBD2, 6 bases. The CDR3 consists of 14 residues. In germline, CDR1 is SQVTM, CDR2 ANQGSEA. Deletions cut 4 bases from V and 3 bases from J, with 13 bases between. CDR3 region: CSVGAGLNYNEQFF. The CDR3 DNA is TGCAGCGTTGGGGCGGGACTTAACTACAATGAGCAGTTCTTC.

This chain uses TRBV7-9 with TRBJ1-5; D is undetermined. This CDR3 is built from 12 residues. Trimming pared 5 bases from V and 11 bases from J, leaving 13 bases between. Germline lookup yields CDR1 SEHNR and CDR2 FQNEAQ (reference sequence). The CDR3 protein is CASSVGGVTQHF. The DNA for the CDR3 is TGTGCCAGCAGCGTGGGTGGGGTAACCCAGCATTTT.

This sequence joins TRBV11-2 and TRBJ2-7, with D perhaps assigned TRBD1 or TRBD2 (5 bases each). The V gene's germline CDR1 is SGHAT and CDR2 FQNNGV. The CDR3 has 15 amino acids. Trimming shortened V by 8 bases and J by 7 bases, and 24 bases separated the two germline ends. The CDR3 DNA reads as TGTGCCAGCGGCGCCGCCGGGACCACTTACGTTGAGCAGTACTTC. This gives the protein CASGAAGTTYVEQYF.

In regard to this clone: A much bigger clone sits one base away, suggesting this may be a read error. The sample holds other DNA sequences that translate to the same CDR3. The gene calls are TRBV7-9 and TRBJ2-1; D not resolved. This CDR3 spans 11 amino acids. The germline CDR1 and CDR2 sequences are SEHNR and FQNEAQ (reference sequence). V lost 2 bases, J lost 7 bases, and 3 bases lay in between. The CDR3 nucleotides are TGTGCCAGCAGCTTAAGTAATGAGCAGTTCTTC. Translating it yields CASSLSNEQFF.

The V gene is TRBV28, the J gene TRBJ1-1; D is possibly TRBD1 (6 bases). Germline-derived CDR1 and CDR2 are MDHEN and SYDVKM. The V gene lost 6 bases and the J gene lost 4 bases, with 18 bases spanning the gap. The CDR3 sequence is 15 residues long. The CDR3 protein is CASSPGTPWGTEAFF. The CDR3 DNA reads TGTGCCAGCAGCCCGGGGACACCGTGGGGCACTGAAGCTTTCTTT. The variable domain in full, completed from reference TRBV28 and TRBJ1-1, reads DVKVTQSSRYLVKRTGEKVFLECVQDMDHENMFWYRQDPGLGLRLIYFSYDVKMKEKGDIPEGYSVSREKKERFSLILESASTNQTSMYLCASSPGTPWGTEAFFGQGTRLTVV.

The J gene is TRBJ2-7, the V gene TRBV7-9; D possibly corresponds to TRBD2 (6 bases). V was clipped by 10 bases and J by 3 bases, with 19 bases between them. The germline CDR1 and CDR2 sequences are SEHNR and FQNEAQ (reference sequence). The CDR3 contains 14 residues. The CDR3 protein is CAIDGRLGNYEQYF. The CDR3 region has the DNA TGTGCCATCGATGGGCGACTAGGGAACTACGAGCAGTACTTC. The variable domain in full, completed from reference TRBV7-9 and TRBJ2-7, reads DTGVSQNPRHKITKRGQNVTFRCDPISEHNRLYWYRQTLGQGPEFLTYFQNEAQLEKSRLLSDRFSAERPKGSFSTLEIQRTEQGDSAMYLCAIDGRLGNYEQYFGPGTRLTVT.

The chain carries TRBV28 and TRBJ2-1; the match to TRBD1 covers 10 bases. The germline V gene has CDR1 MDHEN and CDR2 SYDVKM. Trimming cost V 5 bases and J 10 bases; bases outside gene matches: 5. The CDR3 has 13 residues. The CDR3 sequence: CASSRQGAGEQFF. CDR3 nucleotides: TGTGCCAGCAGTCGACAGGGGGCTGGGGAGCAGTTCTTC.

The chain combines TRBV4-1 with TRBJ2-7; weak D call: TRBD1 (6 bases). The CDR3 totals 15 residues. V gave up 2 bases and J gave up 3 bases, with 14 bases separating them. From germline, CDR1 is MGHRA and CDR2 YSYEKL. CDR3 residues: CASSQLQDSFYEQYF. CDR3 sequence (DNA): TGCGCCAGCAGCCAACTGCAGGACAGTTTCTACGAGCAGTACTTC.

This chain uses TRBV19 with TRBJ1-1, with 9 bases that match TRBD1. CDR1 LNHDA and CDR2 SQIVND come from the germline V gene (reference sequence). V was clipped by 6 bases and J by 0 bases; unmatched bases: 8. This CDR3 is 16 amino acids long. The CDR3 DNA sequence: TGTGCCAGTAGGACCGGGACAGGGAACATGAACACTGAAGCTTTCTTT. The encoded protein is CASRTGTGNMNTEAFF. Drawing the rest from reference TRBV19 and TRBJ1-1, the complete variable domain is DGGITQSPKYLFRKEGQNVTLSCEQNLNHDAMYWYRQDPGQGLRLIYYSQIVNDFQKGDIAEGYSVSREKKESFPLTVTSAQKNPTAFYLCASRTGTGNMNTEAFFGQGTRLTVV.

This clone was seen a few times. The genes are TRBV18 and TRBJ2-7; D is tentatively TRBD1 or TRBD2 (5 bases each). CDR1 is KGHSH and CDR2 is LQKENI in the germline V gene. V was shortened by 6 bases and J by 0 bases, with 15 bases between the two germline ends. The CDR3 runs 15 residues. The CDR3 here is CASSPGTVSSYEQYF. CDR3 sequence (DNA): TGTGCCAGCTCCCCAGGGACGGTAAGCTCCTACGAGCAGTACTTC. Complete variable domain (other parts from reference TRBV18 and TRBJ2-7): NAGVMQNPRHLVRRRGQEARLRCSPMKGHSHVYWYRQLPEEGLKFMVYLQKENIIDESGMPKERFSAEFPKEGPSILRIQQVVRGDSAAYFCASSPGTVSSYEQYFGPGTRLTVT.

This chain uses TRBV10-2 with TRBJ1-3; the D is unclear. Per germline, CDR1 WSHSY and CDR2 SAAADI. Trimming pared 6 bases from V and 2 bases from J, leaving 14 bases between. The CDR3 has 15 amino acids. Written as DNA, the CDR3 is TGCGCCAGCAGAGGTCTCGATGTCCCTGGAAACACCATATATTTT. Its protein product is CASRGLDVPGNTIYF.

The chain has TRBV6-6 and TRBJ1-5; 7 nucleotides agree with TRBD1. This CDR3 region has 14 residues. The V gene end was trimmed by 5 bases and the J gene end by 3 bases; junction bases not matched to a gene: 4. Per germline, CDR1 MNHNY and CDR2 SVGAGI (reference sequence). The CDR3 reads CASSKTGANQPQHF. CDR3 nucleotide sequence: TGTGCCAGCAGTAAAACAGGGGCCAATCAGCCCCAGCATTTT.

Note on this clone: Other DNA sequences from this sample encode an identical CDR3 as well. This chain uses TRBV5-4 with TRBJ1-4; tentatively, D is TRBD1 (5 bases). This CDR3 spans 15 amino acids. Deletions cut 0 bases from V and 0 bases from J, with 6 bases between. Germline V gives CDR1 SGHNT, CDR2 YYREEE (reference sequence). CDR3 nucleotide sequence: TGTGCCAGCAGCTTGGGGGGGGCAACTAATGAAAAACTGTTTTTT. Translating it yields CASSLGGATNEKLFF.

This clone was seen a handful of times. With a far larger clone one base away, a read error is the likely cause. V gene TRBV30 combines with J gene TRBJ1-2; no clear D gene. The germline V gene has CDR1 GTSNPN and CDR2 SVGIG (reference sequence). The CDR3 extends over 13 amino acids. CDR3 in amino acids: CAWSLDLNYGYIF. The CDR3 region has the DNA TGTGCCTGGAGCCTGGACCTAAACTATGGCTACATCTTC.

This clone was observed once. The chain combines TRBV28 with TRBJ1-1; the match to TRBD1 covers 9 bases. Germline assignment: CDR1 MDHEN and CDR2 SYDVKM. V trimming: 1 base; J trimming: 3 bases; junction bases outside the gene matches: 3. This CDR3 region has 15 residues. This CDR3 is CASSLLDRGYTEAFF. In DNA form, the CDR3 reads TGTGCCAGCAGTTTATTGGACAGGGGATACACTGAAGCTTTCTTT.

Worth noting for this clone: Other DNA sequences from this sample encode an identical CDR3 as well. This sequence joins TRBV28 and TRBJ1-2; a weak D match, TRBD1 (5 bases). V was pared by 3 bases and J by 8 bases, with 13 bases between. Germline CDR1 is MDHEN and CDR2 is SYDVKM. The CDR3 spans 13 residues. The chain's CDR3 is CASSFRGAYGYTF. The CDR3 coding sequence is TGTGCCAGCAGTTTTAGGGGAGCCTACGGCTACACCTTC.

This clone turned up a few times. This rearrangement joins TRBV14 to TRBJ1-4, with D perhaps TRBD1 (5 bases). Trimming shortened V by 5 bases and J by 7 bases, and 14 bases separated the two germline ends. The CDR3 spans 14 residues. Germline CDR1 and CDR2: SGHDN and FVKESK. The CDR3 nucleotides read TGTGCCAGCAGCTCCAGTGGGGGGAGTGAAAAACTGTTTTTT. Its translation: CASSSSGGSEKLFF. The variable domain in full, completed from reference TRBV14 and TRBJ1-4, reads EAGVTQFPSHSVIEKGQTVTLRCDPISGHDNLYWYRRVMGKEIKFLLHFVKESKQDESGMPNNRFLAERTGGTYSTLKVQPAELEDSGVYFCASSSSGGSEKLFFGSGTQLSVL.

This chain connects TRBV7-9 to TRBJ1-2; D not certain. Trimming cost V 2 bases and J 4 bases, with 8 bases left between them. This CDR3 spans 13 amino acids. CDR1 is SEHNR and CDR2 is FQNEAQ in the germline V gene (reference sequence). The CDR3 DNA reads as TGTGCCAGCAGCTTACTTCAGGTCTATGGCTACACCTTC. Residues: CASSLLQVYGYTF.

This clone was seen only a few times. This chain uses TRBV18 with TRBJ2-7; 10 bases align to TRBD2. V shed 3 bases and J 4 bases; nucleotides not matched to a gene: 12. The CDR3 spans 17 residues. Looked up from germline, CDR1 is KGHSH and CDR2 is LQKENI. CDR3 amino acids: CASSPRGASGSGYEQYF. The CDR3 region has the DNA TGTGCCAGCTCACCCCGTGGGGCTAGCGGGAGTGGGTACGAGCAGTACTTC.